Each of the 29 T cell receptor beta chains below was sequenced from the same sample in a study of T and B cells in COVID-19 patients. Blood genomic DNA input for TRB amplification was 250-500 ng. Multiplex PCR with BIOMED2 TRB-A/B primer pools amplified TRB rearrangements. Using its own MiXCR run on the multiplex PCR reads, TCRdb lists one record per CDR3 protein. The sample consists of about 21,000 distinct CDR3 sequences, over 25% of them appearing once. The sample comprised blood. The receptors stem from a human donor who had recovered from COVID-19.

This clonotype was seen many times. The rearrangement joins TRBV19 to TRBJ1-5, with no clear D. Deletions cut 4 bases from V and 3 bases from J, with 7 bases between. The CDR3 has 13 residues. In germline, CDR1 is LNHDA, CDR2 SQIVND (reference sequence). CDR3 coding DNA: TGTGCCAGTAGTAAGGCAGTCAATCAGCCCCAGCATTTT. Amino acids: CASSKAVNQPQHF.

The chain recombines TRBV24-1 with TRBJ2-5; no clear D. CDR1 is KGHDR and CDR2 is SFDVKD in the germline V gene. The CDR3 runs to 14 residues. V lost 4 bases and J 0 bases, leaving 8 bases between the germline ends. The chain's CDR3 is CATSDPRNQETQYF. The CDR3 nucleotides are TGTGCCACCAGTGACCCGAGAAACCAAGAGACCCAGTACTTC.

The table lists this clonotype with many counts. The V gene is TRBV6-5, the J gene TRBJ2-7; D might be TRBD2 (5 bases). Trimming pared 0 bases from V and 6 bases from J, leaving 9 bases between. The CDR3 runs to 13 residues. Germline CDR1 MNHEY, CDR2 SVGAGI. This chain's CDR3 is CASSYSRASEQYF. DNA of the CDR3: TGTGCCAGCAGTTACTCGAGGGCCTCCGAGCAGTACTTC.

In this sample, this clonotype turned up a few times. The rearrangement links TRBV27 to TRBJ2-7; 9 nucleotides align to TRBD1. J gave up 5 bases and V 5 bases, and 4 bases lay outside the gene matches. The CDR3 length is 13 residues. CDR1 is MNHEY, CDR2 SMNVEV, per germline (reference sequence). CDR3 nucleotides: TGTGCCAGCAGTCCCGGGACAGGGCACGAGCAGTACTTC. Its translation is CASSPGTGHEQYF.

This sequence joins TRBV19 and TRBJ1-1, with 8 bases matching TRBD1. CDR3 length equals 18 residues. Germline V lookup: CDR1 LNHDA, CDR2 SQIVND (reference sequence). V lost 2 bases and J lost 1; bases outside the gene matches: 12. CDR3 sequence reads: CASSINPSTQGGNTEAFF. DNA of the CDR3: TGTGCCAGTAGTATAAACCCCTCCACACAGGGGGGGAACACTGAAGCTTTCTTT.

In this sample, this clonotype turned up a few times. The CDR3 reads CATSDSGQGTYNEQFF. In DNA, the CDR3 is TGTGCCACCAGTGATTCAGGACAGGGTACCTACAATGAGCAGTTCTTC. The chain recombines TRBV24-1 with TRBJ2-1; 8 bases are a match to TRBD1. Germline CDR1 KGHDR, CDR2 SFDVKD. CDR3 length: 16 amino acids. Trimming removed 2 bases from V and 2 bases from J; junction bases left unmatched: 4.

This clonotype occurred many times. The chain couples TRBV5-5 to TRBJ2-1; TRBD1 aligns across 7 bases. The germline gives CDR1 SGHKS, CDR2 YYEKEE (reference sequence). After removal of 1 base from V and 9 bases from J, the junction contained 1 base not matched to a gene. The CDR3 length is 12 residues. Written as DNA, the CDR3 is TGTGCCAGCAGCTTGAGGGGGCGTGAGCAGTTCTTC. Residues: CASSLRGREQFF.

This clonotype rates as medium-sized (0.01 to 0.1%). The chain is built from TRBV12-3 or TRBV12-4 and TRBJ2-3, with unresolved D. The V and J ends lost 1 base and 1 base respectively, with 3 bases between them. The CDR3 runs to 13 residues. The CDR3 spells CASSLGRTDTQYF. As DNA, the CDR3 is TGTGCCAGCAGTTTAGGGCGCACAGATACGCAGTATTTT.

The V call is TRBV12-3 or TRBV12-4, the J call TRBJ1-3; 8 positions match TRBD1. The ends lost 3 bases at V and 2 bases at J; junction bases unmatched: 6. There are 16 residues in the CDR3. This CDR3 is CASSFGDRYAGNTIYF. Here the CDR3 DNA reads TGTGCCAGCAGTTTCGGGGACAGGTACGCTGGAAACACCATATATTTT.

As for this clonotype: This may be a read error, as it is one base from a much larger clone. The rearrangement links TRBV5-3 to TRBJ2-7; D may be TRBD2 (7 bases). TRBV5-3 is an ORF, and what it does is uncertain. The V end was cut by 4 bases, the J end by 5 bases, with 13 bases between. This CDR3 is 13 amino acids long. CDR3 coding DNA: TGTGCCAGAAGCCTAGGGGGGGCGGACGAGCAGTACTTC. Residues: CARSLGGADEQYF.

The CDR3 DNA reads TGCAGTGCTAGAGGGGGGCGAACCACAGATACGCAGTATTTT. Its protein product is CSARGGRTTDTQYF. The chain recombines TRBV20-1 with TRBJ2-3; possibly TRBD1 for D (6 bases). The V end was cut by 1 base, the J end by 2 bases, with 10 bases between. The length of the CDR3 is 14 residues. Germline CDR1 is DFQATT and CDR2 is SNEGSKA (reference sequence).

The CDR3 sequence: CASSLGGASNEQFF. The CDR3 nucleotides are TGTGCCAGCAGCTTAGGGGGGGCTAGTAATGAGCAGTTCTTC. This rearrangement joins TRBV5-4 to TRBJ2-1; TRBD2 might be the D (7 bases). Trimming removed 2 bases from V and 7 bases from J, with 13 bases in between. Germline lookup yields CDR1 SGHNT and CDR2 YYREEE (reference sequence). This CDR3 comprises 14 residues.

The CDR3 loop is CASRQYSSGNTIYF. In DNA, the CDR3 is TGTGCCTCTAGACAGTACTCCTCTGGAAACACCATATATTTT. The genes are TRBV19 and TRBJ1-3; D is perhaps TRBD1 (5 bases). Germline CDR1 reads LNHDA; CDR2 reads SQIVND (reference sequence). Trimming removed 11 bases at V and 0 bases at J, with 14 bases between. This CDR3 region has 14 residues.

The gene calls are TRBV6-5 and TRBJ1-4; D is unresolved. The CDR3 sequence is 15 residues long. The germline gives CDR1 MNHEY, CDR2 SVGAGI. V lost 5 bases and J 0 bases, leaving 10 bases between the germline ends. CDR3 loop: CASSADPSTNEKLFF. For the CDR3, the DNA is TGTGCCAGCAGTGCGGACCCATCAACTAATGAAAAACTGTTTTTT.

The V gene is TRBV5-1, the J gene TRBJ2-5; D unresolved. V lost 3 bases and J 5 bases, leaving 11 bases between the germline ends. The length of the CDR3 is 13 residues. The germline gives CDR1 SGHRS, CDR2 YFSETQ. The CDR3: CASSWAAGETQYF. CDR3 DNA sequence: TGCGCCAGCAGCTGGGCGGCTGGCGAGACCCAGTACTTC. Variable domain in full (rest from reference TRBV5-1 and TRBJ2-5): KAGVTQTPRYLIKTRGQQVTLSCSPISGHRSVSWYQQTPGQGLQFLFEYFSETQRNKGNFPGRFSGRQFSNSRSEMNVSTLELGDSALYLCASSWAAGETQYFGPGTRLLVL.

The V and J genes are TRBV30 and TRBJ1-5; no firm D call. The CDR3 sequence is 13 residues long. Germline assignment: CDR1 GTSNPN and CDR2 SVGIG (reference sequence). Trimming shortened V by 2 bases and J by 5 bases, and 10 bases separated the two germline ends. This CDR3 is CAWSPSRDQPQHF. The CDR3 DNA follows: TGTGCCTGGAGTCCCTCCCGGGATCAGCCCCAGCATTTT. Supplemented by reference TRBV30 and TRBJ1-5, the full variable domain reads SQTIHQWPATLVQPVGSPLSLECTVEGTSNPNLYWYRQAAGRGLQLLFYSVGIGQISSEVPQNLSASRPQDRQFILSSKKLLLSDSGFYLCAWSPSRDQPQHFGDGTRLSIL.

The V gene is TRBV6-5, the J gene TRBJ2-5, with D perhaps matching TRBD1 (6 bases). Trimming left V 7 bases short and J 4 bases short, with 10 bases between. The CDR3 is 12 residues long. Per the germline V gene, CDR1 is MNHEY and CDR2 is SVGAGI. CDR3 protein: CASISQGETQYF. The CDR3 bases are TGTGCCAGCATCTCACAGGGAGAGACCCAGTACTTC.

This clonotype was seen more than once but under ten times. The chain employs TRBV5-6 and TRBJ1-4; possibly TRBD1 for D (5 bases). Germline CDR1 and CDR2: SGHDT and YYEEEE. With 4 bases removed from V and 3 bases from J, the gap between germline ends came to 16 bases. The CDR3 runs 16 residues. CDR3: CASSQDILRANEKLFF. In nucleotides, the CDR3 is TGTGCCAGCAGCCAGGACATCCTTCGGGCTAATGAAAAACTGTTTTTT.

The CDR3 nucleotides read TGTGCCATCAGTGAGAATATCGACAGCACCGGGGAGCTGTTTTTT. Encoded protein: CAISENIDSTGELFF. V and J are TRBV10-3 and TRBJ2-2, with D maybe TRBD1 (5 bases). Trimming removed 2 bases from V and 4 bases from J, with 11 bases in between. The CDR3 is made up of 15 amino acids. Germline values: CDR1 ENHRY, CDR2 SYGVKD.

The chain employs TRBV10-3 and TRBJ1-1, with D unresolved. V was shortened by 6 bases and J by 3 bases, with 8 bases between the two germline ends. CDR1 and CDR2 (germline): ENHRY, SYGVKD. This CDR3 is 12 amino acids long. The CDR3 loop is CAIRGSDTEAFF. Written as DNA, the CDR3 is TGTGCCATCAGGGGTAGTGACACTGAAGCTTTCTTT.

At least ten counts were recorded for this clonotype. This chain uses TRBV5-6 with TRBJ2-3; D might be TRBD2 (5 bases). Trimming stripped 6 bases from V and 4 bases from J, with 15 bases between. CDR3 length equals 14 residues. In germline, CDR1 is SGHDT, CDR2 YYEEEE. The CDR3 bases are TGTGCCAGCACCACCCCCGGGGTTCCAGATACGCAGTATTTT. Translation: CASTTPGVPDTQYF.

This clonotype was seen a single time. The rearrangement uses TRBV12-3 or TRBV12-4 and TRBJ1-2; no clear D. The CDR3 is made up of 14 amino acids. V was pared by 0 bases and J by 6 bases, with 11 bases between. The CDR3 reads CASSLAGVGDGYTF. The CDR3 region has the DNA TGTGCCAGCAGTTTAGCTGGGGTGGGAGATGGCTACACCTTC.

This clonotype was counted between two and nine times. This chain uses TRBV11-3 with TRBJ2-2; D unclear. Deletions cut 1 base from V and 1 base from J, with 7 bases between. CDR1 is SGHNT and CDR2 is YENEEA in the germline V gene. The CDR3 consists of 15 residues. The DNA for the CDR3 is TGTGCCAGCAGCTTAGGTCCAGGGAACACCGGGGAGCTGTTTTTT. Its protein product is CASSLGPGNTGELFF.

V is TRBV7-9 and J is TRBJ2-3; D ambiguous. The CDR3 is 12 residues long. Trimming left V 5 bases short and J 6 bases short, with 9 bases between. Looked up from germline, CDR1 is SEHNR and CDR2 is FQNEAQ (reference sequence). This CDR3 is CASSPMGDTQYF. CDR3 sequence (DNA): TGTGCCAGCAGCCCTATGGGGGATACGCAGTATTTT.

This clonotype was observed a handful of times. V gene TRBV18 combines with J gene TRBJ1-1; 7 nucleotides align to TRBD1. V lost 3 bases to trimming and J lost 5 bases; unmatched junction nucleotides: 3. The CDR3 loop spans 13 amino acids. Germline V gene data show CDR1 as KGHSH and CDR2 as LQKENI. CDR3 region: CASSPTGVTEAFF. CDR3 sequence (DNA): TGTGCCAGCTCACCCACAGGGGTTACTGAAGCTTTCTTT.

The CDR3 region has the DNA TGTGCCGGAGGGGCCTATCAGCCCCAGCATTTT. As protein: CAGGAYQPQHF. The gene calls are TRBV19 and TRBJ1-5, with D possibly TRBD1 on 5 matching bases. This CDR3 region has 11 residues. Trimming took 11 bases from V and 5 from J, leaving 10 bases between them. Germline CDR1 is LNHDA and CDR2 is SQIVND (reference sequence).

The rearrangement links TRBV20-1 to TRBJ2-3; 7 bases match TRBD2. Trimming removed 2 bases from V and 0 bases from J; junction bases left unmatched: 2. The V gene's germline CDR1 is DFQATT and CDR2 SNEGSKA (reference sequence). The CDR3 runs 14 residues. The CDR3 is CSARLAVSTDTQYF. In DNA form, the CDR3 reads TGCAGTGCTAGACTAGCGGTTAGCACAGATACGCAGTATTTT.

This chain connects TRBV18 to TRBJ1-4; the D is unclear. The V and J ends lost 1 base and 1 base respectively, with 10 bases between them. The germline V gene has CDR1 KGHSH and CDR2 LQKENI. The CDR3 loop spans 16 amino acids. This CDR3 is CASSPRLGVTNEKLFF. In nucleotides, the CDR3 is TGTGCCAGCTCACCACGACTCGGAGTAACTAATGAAAAACTGTTTTTT.

The chain links TRBV7-9 to TRBJ2-7; D not resolved. Germline V lookup: CDR1 SEHNR, CDR2 FQNEAQ (reference sequence). This CDR3 comprises 13 residues. V shed 1 base and J shed 2 bases, with 6 bases lying between them. The CDR3 reads CASSLGEAYEQYF. The DNA for the CDR3 is TGTGCCAGCAGCTTAGGAGAAGCCTACGAGCAGTACTTC.